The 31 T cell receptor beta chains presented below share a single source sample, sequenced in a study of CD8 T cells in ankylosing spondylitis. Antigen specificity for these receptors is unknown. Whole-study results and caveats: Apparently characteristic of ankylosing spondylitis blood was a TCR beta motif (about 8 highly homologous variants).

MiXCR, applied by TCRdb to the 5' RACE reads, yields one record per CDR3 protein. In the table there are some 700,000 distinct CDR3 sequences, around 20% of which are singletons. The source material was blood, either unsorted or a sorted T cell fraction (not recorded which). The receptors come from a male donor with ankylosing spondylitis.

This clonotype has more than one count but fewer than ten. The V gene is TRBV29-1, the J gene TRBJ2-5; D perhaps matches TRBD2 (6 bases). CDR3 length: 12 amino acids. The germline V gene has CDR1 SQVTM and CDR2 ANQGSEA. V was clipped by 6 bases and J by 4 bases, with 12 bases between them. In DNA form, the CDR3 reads TGCAGCGTCCTTCTCGGGGGAGAGACCCAGTACTTC. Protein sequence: CSVLLGGETQYF.

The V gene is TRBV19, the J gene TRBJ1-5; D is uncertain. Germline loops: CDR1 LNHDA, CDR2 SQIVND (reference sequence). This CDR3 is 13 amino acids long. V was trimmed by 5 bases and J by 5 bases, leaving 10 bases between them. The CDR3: CASSPETYQPQHF. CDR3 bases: TGTGCCAGTAGTCCCGAGACCTATCAGCCCCAGCATTTT. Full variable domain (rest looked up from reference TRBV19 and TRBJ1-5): DGGITQSPKYLFRKEGQNVTLSCEQNLNHDAMYWYRQDPGQGLRLIYYSQIVNDFQKGDIAEGYSVSREKKESFPLTVTSAQKNPTAFYLCASSPETYQPQHFGDGTRLSIL.

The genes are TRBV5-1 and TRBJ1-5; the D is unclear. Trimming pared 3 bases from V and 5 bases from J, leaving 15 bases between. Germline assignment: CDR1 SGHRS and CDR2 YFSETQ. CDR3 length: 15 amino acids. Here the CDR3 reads CASSSSGKTDQPQHF. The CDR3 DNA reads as TGCGCCAGCAGCTCATCGGGGAAAACCGATCAGCCCCAGCATTTT.

The CDR3 DNA reads as TGTGCCAGCTCACCAGCTGATGCGGCGGATACGCAGTATTTT. Its protein is CASSPADAADTQYF. The chain employs TRBV18 and TRBJ2-3; D uncertain. The CDR3 is 14 residues long. The V gene's germline CDR1 is KGHSH and CDR2 LQKENI. V was trimmed by 2 bases and J by 6 bases, leaving 12 bases between them.

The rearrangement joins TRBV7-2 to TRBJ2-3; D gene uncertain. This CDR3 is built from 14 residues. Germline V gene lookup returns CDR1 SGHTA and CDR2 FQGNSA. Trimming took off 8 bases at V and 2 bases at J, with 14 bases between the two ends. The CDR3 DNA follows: TGTGCCAGCGGGCCCCTATATACCACAGATACGCAGTATTTT. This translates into CASGPLYTTDTQYF.

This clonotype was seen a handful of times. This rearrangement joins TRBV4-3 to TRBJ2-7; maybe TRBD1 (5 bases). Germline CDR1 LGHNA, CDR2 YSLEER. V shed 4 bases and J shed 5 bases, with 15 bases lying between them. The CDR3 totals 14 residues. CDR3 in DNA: TGCGCCAGCAGCCCACGACAGAGATACCACGAGCAGTACTTC. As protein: CASSPRQRYHEQYF.

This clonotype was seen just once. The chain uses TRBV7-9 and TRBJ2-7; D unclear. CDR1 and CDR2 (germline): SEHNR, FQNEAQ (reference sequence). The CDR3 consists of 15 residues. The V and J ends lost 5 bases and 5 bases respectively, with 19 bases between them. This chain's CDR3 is CASSPGPPGPDEQYF. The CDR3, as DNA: TGTGCCAGCAGCCCTGGACCGCCCGGGCCGGACGAGCAGTACTTC.

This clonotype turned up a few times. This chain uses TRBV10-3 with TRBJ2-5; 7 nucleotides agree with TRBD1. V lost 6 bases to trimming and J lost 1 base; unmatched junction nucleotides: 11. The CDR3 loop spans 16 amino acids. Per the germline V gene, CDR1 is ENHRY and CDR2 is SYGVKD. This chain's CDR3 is CAISPGQISSQETQYF. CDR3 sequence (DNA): TGTGCCATCAGCCCGGGACAGATATCATCCCAAGAGACCCAGTACTTC.

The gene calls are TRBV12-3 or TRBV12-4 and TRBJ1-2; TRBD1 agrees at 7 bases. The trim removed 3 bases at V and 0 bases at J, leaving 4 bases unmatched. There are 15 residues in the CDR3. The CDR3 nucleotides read TGTGCCAGCAGTTTGTTGGGGACAGCTAACTATGGCTACACCTTC. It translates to CASSLLGTANYGYTF.

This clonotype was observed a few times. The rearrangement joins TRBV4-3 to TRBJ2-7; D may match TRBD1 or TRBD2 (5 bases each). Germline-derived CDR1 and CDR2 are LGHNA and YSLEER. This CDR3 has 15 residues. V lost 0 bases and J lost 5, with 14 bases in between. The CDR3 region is CASSQEGDSRHEQYF. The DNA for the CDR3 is TGCGCCAGCAGCCAAGAGGGAGACAGTAGACACGAGCAGTACTTC.

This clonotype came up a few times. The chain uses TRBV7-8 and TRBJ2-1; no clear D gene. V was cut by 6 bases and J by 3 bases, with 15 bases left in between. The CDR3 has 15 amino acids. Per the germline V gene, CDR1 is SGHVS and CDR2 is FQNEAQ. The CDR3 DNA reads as TGTGCCAGCAGATCAACGCTGCCCAGCTACAATGAGCAGTTCTTC. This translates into CASRSTLPSYNEQFF.

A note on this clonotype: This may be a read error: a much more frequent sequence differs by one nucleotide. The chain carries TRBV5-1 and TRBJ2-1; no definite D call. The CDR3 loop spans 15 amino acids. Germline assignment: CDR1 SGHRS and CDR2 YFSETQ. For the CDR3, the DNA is TGCGCCAGCAGCTTGGTCGCTTCTTCCTACAATGAGCAGCTCTTC. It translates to CASSLVASSYNEQLF.

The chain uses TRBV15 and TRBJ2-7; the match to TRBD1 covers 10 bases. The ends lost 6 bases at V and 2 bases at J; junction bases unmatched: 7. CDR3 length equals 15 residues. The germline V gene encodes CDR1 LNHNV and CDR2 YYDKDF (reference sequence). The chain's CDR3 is CATRKTGTGAYEQYF. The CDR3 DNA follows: TGTGCCACCAGAAAAACCGGGACAGGGGCCTACGAGCAGTACTTC.

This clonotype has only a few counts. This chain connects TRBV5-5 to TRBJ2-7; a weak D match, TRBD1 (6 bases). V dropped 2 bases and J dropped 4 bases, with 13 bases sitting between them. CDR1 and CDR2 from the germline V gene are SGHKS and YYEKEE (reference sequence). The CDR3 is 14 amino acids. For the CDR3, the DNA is TGTGCCAGCAGCTTCGGGTCAGGGGAGTACGAGCAGTACTTC. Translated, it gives CASSFGSGEYEQYF.

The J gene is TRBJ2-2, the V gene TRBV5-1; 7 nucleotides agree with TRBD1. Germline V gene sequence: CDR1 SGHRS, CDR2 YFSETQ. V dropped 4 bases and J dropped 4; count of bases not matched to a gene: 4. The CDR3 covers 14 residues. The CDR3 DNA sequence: TGCGCCAGCAGCGGGACAGTTTCCACCGGGGAGCTGTTTTTT. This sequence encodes CASSGTVSTGELFF. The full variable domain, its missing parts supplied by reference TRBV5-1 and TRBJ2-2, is KAGVTQTPRYLIKTRGQQVTLSCSPISGHRSVSWYQQTPGQGLQFLFEYFSETQRNKGNFPGRFSGRQFSNSRSEMNVSTLELGDSALYLCASSGTVSTGELFFGEGSRLTVL.

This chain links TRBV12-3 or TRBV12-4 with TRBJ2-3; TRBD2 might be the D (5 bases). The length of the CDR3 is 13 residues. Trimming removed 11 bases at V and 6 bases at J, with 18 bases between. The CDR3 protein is CAVWEPNLDTQYF. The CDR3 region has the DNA TGTGCCGTATGGGAGCCTAATTTGGATACGCAGTATTTT.

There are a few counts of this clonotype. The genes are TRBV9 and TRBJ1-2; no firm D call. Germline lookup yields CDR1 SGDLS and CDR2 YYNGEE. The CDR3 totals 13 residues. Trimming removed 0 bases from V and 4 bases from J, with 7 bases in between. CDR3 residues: CASSVVDGYGYTF. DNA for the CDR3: TGTGCCAGCAGCGTAGTAGACGGCTATGGCTACACCTTC. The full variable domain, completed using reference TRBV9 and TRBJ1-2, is DSGVTQTPKHLITATGQRVTLRCSPRSGDLSVYWYQQSLDQGLQFLIQYYNGEERAKGNILERFSAQQFPDLHSELNLSSLELGDSALYFCASSVVDGYGYTFGSGTRLTVV.

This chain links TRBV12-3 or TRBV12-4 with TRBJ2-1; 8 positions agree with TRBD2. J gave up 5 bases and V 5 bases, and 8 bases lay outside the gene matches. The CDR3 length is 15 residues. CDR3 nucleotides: TGTGCCAGCAGTCCCCTAGCGGGCCAGAACAATGAGCAGTTCTTC. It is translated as CASSPLAGQNNEQFF.

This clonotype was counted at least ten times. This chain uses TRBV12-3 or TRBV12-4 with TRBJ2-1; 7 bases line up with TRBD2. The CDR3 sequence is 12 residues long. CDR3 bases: TGTTCTGGGGGGGTCTCCTACAATGAGCAGTTCTTC. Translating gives CSGGVSYNEQFF.

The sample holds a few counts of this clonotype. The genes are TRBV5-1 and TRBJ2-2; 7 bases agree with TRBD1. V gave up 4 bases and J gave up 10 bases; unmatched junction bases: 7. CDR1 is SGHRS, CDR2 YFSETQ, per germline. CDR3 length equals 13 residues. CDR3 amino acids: CASSPGTDEELFF. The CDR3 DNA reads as TGCGCCAGCAGCCCTGGGACAGACGAGGAGCTGTTTTTT.

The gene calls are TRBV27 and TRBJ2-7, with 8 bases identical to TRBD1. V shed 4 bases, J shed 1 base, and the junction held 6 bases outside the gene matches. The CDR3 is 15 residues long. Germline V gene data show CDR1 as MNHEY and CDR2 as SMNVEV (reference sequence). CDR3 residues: CASSWQGARSYEQYF. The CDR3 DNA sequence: TGTGCCAGCAGTTGGCAGGGGGCGCGATCCTACGAGCAGTACTTC.

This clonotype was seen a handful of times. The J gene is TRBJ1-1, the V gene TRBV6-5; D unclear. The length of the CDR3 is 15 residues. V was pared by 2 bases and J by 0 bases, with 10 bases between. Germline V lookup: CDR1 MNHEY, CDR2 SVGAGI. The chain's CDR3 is CASSYDPALNTEAFF. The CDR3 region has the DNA TGTGCCAGCAGTTACGATCCGGCCCTGAACACTGAAGCTTTCTTT.

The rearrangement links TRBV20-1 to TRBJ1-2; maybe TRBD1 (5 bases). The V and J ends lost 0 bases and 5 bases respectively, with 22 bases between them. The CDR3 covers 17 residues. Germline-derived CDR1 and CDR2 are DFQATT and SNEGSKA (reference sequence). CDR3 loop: CSAREDPSGSLGYGYTF. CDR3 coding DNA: TGCAGTGCTAGAGAGGACCCTTCAGGGTCGCTGGGTTATGGCTACACCTTC.

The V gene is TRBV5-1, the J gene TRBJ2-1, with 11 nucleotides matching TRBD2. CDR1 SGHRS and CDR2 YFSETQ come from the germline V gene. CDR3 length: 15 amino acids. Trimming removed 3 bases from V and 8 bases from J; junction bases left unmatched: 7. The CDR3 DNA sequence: TGCGCCAGCAGCTGGGGTAGCGGGGGGGCTTATGAGCAGTTCTTC. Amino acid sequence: CASSWGSGGAYEQFF.

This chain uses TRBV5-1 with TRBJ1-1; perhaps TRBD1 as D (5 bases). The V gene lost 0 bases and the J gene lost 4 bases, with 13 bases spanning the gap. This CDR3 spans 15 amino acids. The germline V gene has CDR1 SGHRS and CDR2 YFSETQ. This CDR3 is CASSLGRGLGTEAFF. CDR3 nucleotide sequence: TGCGCCAGCAGCTTGGGCCGGGGGTTGGGCACTGAAGCTTTCTTT.

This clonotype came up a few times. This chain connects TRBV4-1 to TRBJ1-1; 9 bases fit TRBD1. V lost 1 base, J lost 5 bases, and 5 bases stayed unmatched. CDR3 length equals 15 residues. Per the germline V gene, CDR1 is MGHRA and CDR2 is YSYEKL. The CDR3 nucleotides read TGCGCCAGCAGCCAAGCACAGGGGGCGCGTACTGAAGCTTTCTTT. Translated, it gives CASSQAQGARTEAFF.

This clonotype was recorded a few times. The chain's CDR3 is CASSQDQGWQETQYF. The CDR3 DNA follows: TGCGCCAGCAGCCAAGATCAGGGTTGGCAAGAGACCCAGTACTTC. The rearrangement uses TRBV4-3 and TRBJ2-5; tentatively, D is TRBD1 (5 bases). V dropped 0 bases and J dropped 2 bases, with 10 bases sitting between them. This CDR3 spans 15 amino acids. CDR1 LGHNA and CDR2 YSLEER come from the germline V gene.

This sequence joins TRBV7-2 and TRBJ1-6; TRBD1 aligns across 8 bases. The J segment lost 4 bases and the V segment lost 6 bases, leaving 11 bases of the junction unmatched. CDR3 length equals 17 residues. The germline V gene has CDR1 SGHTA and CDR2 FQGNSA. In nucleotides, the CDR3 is TGTGCCAGCAGTTTGGACCGGGACAGGACGTATAATTCACCCCTCCACTTT. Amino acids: CASSLDRDRTYNSPLHF.

In DNA, the CDR3 is TGTGCCAGCAGCGTAGGGTCTTTACGGGGGTCATCCGGGGAGCTGTTTTTT. Residues: CASSVGSLRGSSGELFF. The genes are TRBV9 and TRBJ2-2; weak D call: TRBD2 (6 bases). The CDR3 has 17 residues. CDR1 and CDR2 (germline): SGDLS, YYNGEE. V was trimmed by 0 bases and J by 6 bases, leaving 18 bases between them. Complete variable domain (other parts from reference TRBV9 and TRBJ2-2): DSGVTQTPKHLITATGQRVTLRCSPRSGDLSVYWYQQSLDQGLQFLIQYYNGEERAKGNILERFSAQQFPDLHSELNLSSLELGDSALYFCASSVGSLRGSSGELFFGEGSRLTVL.

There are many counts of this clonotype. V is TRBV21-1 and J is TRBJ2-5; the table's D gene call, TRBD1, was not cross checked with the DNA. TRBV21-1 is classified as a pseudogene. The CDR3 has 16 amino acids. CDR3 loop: CASSRYRGDYQETQYF. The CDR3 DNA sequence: TGTGCCAGCAGCCGCTACAGGGGGGACTACCAAGAGACCCAGTACTTC.

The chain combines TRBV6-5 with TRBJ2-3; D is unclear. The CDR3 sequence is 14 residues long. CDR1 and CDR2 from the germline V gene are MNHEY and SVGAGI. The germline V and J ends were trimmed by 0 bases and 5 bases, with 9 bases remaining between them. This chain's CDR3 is CASSYSSTLDTQYF. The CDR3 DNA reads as TGTGCCAGCAGTTACTCGAGTACTTTAGATACGCAGTATTTT.